These 14 T cell receptor beta chains came from one sample sequenced in a study of blood T cell repertoires in COVID-19. The data were produced by immunoSEQ multiplex PCR, yet TCRdb's version contains in-frame clones alone and is incomplete. There are 250,000 to 350,000 clones in the sample; around 90% occur only once, and about 8.9% lies in the top ten. The sample consisted of PBMCs or T cells enriched from blood (not recorded which). These receptors were collected from a young woman who had recovered from COVID-19.

On this clone itself: The junction differs from germline at one of its ends, possibly a read error. V is TRBV5-1 and J is TRBJ2-3, with 8 positions matching TRBD2. Germline loops: CDR1 SGHRS, CDR2 YFSETQ. The CDR3 length is 15 residues. As DNA, the CDR3 is TGCGCCAGTAGCTTGCTAGCGGGTCGTGGGGATACGCAGTATTTT. This sequence encodes CASSLLAGRGDTQYF.

The J gene is TRBJ1-1, the V gene TRBV5-6; no firm D call. V lost 1 base and J 3 bases, leaving 10 bases between the germline ends. The germline V gene encodes CDR1 SGHDT and CDR2 YYEEEE. CDR3 size: 14 residues. The CDR3 reads CASSLQMGDTEAFF. Here the CDR3 DNA reads TGTGCCAGCAGCTTGCAAATGGGAGACACTGAAGCTTTCTTT. Full variable domain (missing parts from reference TRBV5-6 and TRBJ1-1): DAGVTQSPTHLIKTRGQQVTLRCSPKSGHDTVSWYQQALGQGPQFIFQYYEEEERQRGNFPDRFSGHQFPNYSSELNVNALLLGDSALYLCASSLQMGDTEAFFGQGTRLTVV.

J is TRBJ2-2 and V is TRBV9, with TRBD2 matching 8 bases. The CDR3 contains 16 residues. The V gene's germline CDR1 is SGDLS and CDR2 YYNGEE. Losses at the gene ends were 2 bases for V and 3 bases for J; bases not matched to a gene: 6. The CDR3 loop is CASSVQAGVHTGELFF. The CDR3 DNA is TGTGCCAGCAGCGTCCAAGCGGGAGTACACACCGGGGAGCTGTTTTTT.

The chain combines TRBV5-1 with TRBJ2-3; 7 bases match TRBD2. The V gene's germline CDR1 is SGHRS and CDR2 YFSETQ. After removal of 6 bases from V and 4 bases from J, the junction contained 11 bases not matched to a gene. This CDR3 region has 15 residues. The CDR3 DNA is TGCGCCAGCACCCCTGGGGCGGGAGCGTCAGATACGCAGTATTTT. Translating it yields CASTPGAGASDTQYF.

The chain uses TRBV7-6 and TRBJ2-2; TRBD2 matches 11 bases. Germline assignment: CDR1 SGHVS and CDR2 FNYEAQ. The CDR3 is 16 residues long. Trimming removed 3 bases from V and 3 bases from J; junction bases left unmatched: 3. The CDR3 nucleotides are TGTGCCAGCAGCTTCATAGCGGGAGGGGACACCGGGGAGCTGTTTTTT. Its protein is CASSFIAGGDTGELFF.

In its sample, this clone was seen a few times. The gene calls are TRBV5-8 and TRBJ1-2; D is unclear. Looked up from germline, CDR1 is SGHTS and CDR2 is YDEGEE. Trimming pared 0 bases from V and 4 bases from J, leaving 10 bases between. The CDR3 is 14 amino acids. CDR3 nucleotide sequence: TGTGCCAGCAGCTTGGCCCCGGGGATCTATGGCTACACCTTC. Residues: CASSLAPGIYGYTF.

This clone was observed a handful of times. J is TRBJ1-4 and V is TRBV15; no clear D gene. The CDR3 contains 19 residues. Trimming took off 0 bases at V and 0 bases at J, with 17 bases between the two ends. Germline assignment: CDR1 LNHNV and CDR2 YYDKDF (reference sequence). The CDR3 sequence is CATSRDLMRRIATNEKLFF. The CDR3 region has the DNA TGTGCCACCAGCAGAGATCTAATGAGGAGAATTGCAACTAATGAAAAACTGTTTTTT.

J is TRBJ1-3 and V is TRBV2; D uncertain. The germline CDR1 and CDR2 sequences are SNHLY and FYNNEI. V was shortened by 5 bases and J by 4 bases, with 12 bases between the two germline ends. This CDR3 comprises 14 residues. CDR3 nucleotides: TGTGCCAGCAGTCTGAGGGTCTCCGGAAACACCATATATTTT. Amino acids: CASSLRVSGNTIYF.

The chain uses TRBV5-1 and TRBJ2-7; 7 bases are a match to TRBD2. V trimming: 0 bases; J trimming: 3 bases; junction bases outside the gene matches: 0. The CDR3 consists of 13 residues. Germline V gene data show CDR1 as SGHRS and CDR2 as YFSETQ. For the CDR3, the DNA is TGCGCCAGCAGCTTGGCTAGCGGCTACGAGCAGTACTTC. It encodes CASSLASGYEQYF.

This clone was picked up one time. The J gene is TRBJ1-1, the V gene TRBV10-3; weak D call: TRBD1 (5 bases). Germline V gene sequence: CDR1 ENHRY, CDR2 SYGVKD. This CDR3 region has 15 residues. The germline V and J ends were trimmed by 0 bases and 4 bases, with 12 bases remaining between them. The DNA for the CDR3 is TGTGCCATCAGTGAGTCGGGCGGGGCGACCACTGAAGCTTTCTTT. This encodes CAISESGGATTEAFF.

The chain links TRBV7-2 to TRBJ1-2, with 9 bases lining up with TRBD1. CDR3 length: 15 amino acids. Trimming removed 3 bases from V and 4 bases from J; junction bases left unmatched: 6. Germline V gene lookup returns CDR1 SGHTA and CDR2 FQGNSA. CDR3 DNA sequence: TGTGCCAGCAGCTTGGGGACAGGGCGAGGCTATGGCTACACCTTC. Encoded protein: CASSLGTGRGYGYTF.

The chain is built from TRBV19 and TRBJ2-1; tentatively, D is TRBD1 (6 bases). CDR1 is LNHDA, CDR2 SQIVND, per germline (reference sequence). The CDR3 totals 13 residues. Trimming cost V 6 bases and J 5 bases, with 11 bases left between them. DNA of the CDR3: TGTGCCAGTAGAGTAGGGGGTGACAATGAGCAGTTCTTC. This sequence encodes CASRVGGDNEQFF. Using reference TRBV19 and TRBJ2-1 for the parts outside the CDR3, the full variable domain is DGGITQSPKYLFRKEGQNVTLSCEQNLNHDAMYWYRQDPGQGLRLIYYSQIVNDFQKGDIAEGYSVSREKKESFPLTVTSAQKNPTAFYLCASRVGGDNEQFFGPGTRLTVL.

This chain joins TRBV5-1 and TRBJ1-2; the match to TRBD1 covers 7 bases. In germline, CDR1 is SGHRS, CDR2 YFSETQ. The CDR3 length is 15 residues. The V segment lost 5 bases and the J segment 0 bases; nucleotides outside the gene matches: 7. For the CDR3, the DNA is TGCGCCAGCAGTTGGGACAGAAGTACTAACTATGGCTACACCTTC. This translates into CASSWDRSTNYGYTF.

V usage is TRBV29-1 and J usage is TRBJ2-5, with D possibly matching TRBD2 (6 bases). The V gene lost 7 bases and the J gene lost 5 bases, with 20 bases spanning the gap. The CDR3 is 14 amino acids. Germline lookup yields CDR1 SQVTM and CDR2 ANQGSEA. The CDR3 bases are TGCAGCGGAACCGGGACTTTCACCGGGGAGACCCAGTACTTC. Translation gives CSGTGTFTGETQYF.